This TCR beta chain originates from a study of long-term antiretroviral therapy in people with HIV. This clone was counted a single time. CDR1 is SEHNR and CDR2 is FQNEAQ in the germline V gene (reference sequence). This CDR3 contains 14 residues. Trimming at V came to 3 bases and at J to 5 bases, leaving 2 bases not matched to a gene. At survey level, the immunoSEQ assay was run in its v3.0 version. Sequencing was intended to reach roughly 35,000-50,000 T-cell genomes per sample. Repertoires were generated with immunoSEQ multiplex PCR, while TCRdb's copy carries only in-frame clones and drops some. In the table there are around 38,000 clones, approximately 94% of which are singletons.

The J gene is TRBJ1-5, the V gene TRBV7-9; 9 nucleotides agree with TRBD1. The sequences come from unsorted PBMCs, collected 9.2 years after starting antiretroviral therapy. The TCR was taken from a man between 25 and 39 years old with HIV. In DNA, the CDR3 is TGTGCCAGCAGCTTTGGACAGGGGTATCAGCCCCAGCATTTT. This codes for CASSFGQGYQPQHF.